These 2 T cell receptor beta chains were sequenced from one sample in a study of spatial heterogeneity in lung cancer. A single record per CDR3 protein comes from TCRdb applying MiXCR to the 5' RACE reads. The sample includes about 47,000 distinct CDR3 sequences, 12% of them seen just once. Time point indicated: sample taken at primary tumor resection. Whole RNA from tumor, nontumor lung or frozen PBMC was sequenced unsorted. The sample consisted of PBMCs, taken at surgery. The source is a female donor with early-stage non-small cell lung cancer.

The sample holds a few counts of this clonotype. CDR3 region: CASSLVTGNEQYF. For the CDR3, the DNA is TGTGCCAGCAGTTTGGTGACAGGGAACGAGCAGTACTTC. The genes are TRBV12-3 or TRBV12-4 and TRBJ2-7, with TRBD1 matching over 7 bases. V dropped 3 bases and J dropped 5; count of bases not matched to a gene: 4. The CDR3 has 13 residues.

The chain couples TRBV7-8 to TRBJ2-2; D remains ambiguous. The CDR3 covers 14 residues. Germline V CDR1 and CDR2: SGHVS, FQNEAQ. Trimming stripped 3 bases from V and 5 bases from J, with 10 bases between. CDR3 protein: CASSFQPRTGELFF. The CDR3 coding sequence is TGTGCCAGCAGCTTCCAACCTCGGACCGGGGAGCTGTTTTTT. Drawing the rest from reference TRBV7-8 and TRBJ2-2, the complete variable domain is GAGVSQSPRYKVAKRGQDVALRCDPISGHVSLFWYQQALGQGPEFLTYFQNEAQLDKSGLPSDRFFAERPEGSVSTLKIQRTQQEDSAVYLCASSFQPRTGELFFGEGSRLTVL.